This T cell receptor beta chain was sequenced for a study of identical twins. Germline V gives CDR1 MGHRA, CDR2 YSYEKL. This CDR3 comprises 17 residues. V dropped 5 bases and J dropped 2; count of bases not matched to a gene: 8. Via MiXCR, TCRdb re-called the 5' RACE reads, giving one row per CDR3 protein. Found here are some 1,700,000 distinct CDR3 sequences, about 32% of them singletons; the top ten hold about 0.25%. There were only healthy Caucasians among the donors. Sample: cord blood. This sequence joins TRBV4-1 and TRBJ2-3; the match to TRBD2 covers 12 bases. The receptor's source is a newborn girl in good health. The CDR3 spells CASSLPLAGGPTDTQYF. The CDR3 nucleotides are TGCGCCAGCAGCTTACCCCTAGCGGGAGGGCCCACAGATACGCAGTATTTT.